This T cell receptor (beta chain) was captured by sequencing in a study of T cell changes during pregnancy in multiple sclerosis. This CDR3 spans 14 amino acids. The V end was cut by 10 bases, the J end by 4 bases, with 14 bases between. Germline-derived CDR1 and CDR2 are SNHLY and FYNNEI. This clone was observed once. Method: immunoSEQ multiplex PCR; TCRdb's copy keeps in-frame clones and lacks some. The sample gives some 47,000 clones, 70% to 90% of which show up once; roughly 2% is in the top ten. The specimen was peripheral blood, collected in the first trimester of pregnancy. The TCR originated in a female donor with multiple sclerosis, enrolled in a pregnancy study. This chain joins TRBV2 and TRBJ2-6; TRBD1 might be the D (6 bases). CDR3 residues: CATNTGTGANVLTF. DNA for the CDR3: TGTGCCACCAATACAGGGACCGGGGCCAACGTCCTGACTTTC.